Listed here are 9 T cell receptor beta chains from one sample, sequenced in a study of cytomegalovirus exposure and HLA in healthy donors. The PCR was carried out with 60 Vbeta primers and 13 Jbeta primers. The table came from immunoSEQ multiplex PCR; TCRdb's copy has only in-frame clones and leaves some out. The repertoire consists of around 150,000 clones, with roughly 80% occurring once and the leading ten covering 4.9%. Sequences were obtained from PBMCs. These receptors were collected from a male donor in good health and CMV-seronegative.

The V gene is TRBV10-2, the J gene TRBJ2-1, with 10 bases lining up with TRBD2. The CDR3 spans 15 residues. The V segment lost 4 bases and the J segment 3 bases; nucleotides outside the gene matches: 3. Looked up from germline, CDR1 is WSHSY and CDR2 is SAAADI. This CDR3 reads CASSVIAGGYNEQFF. CDR3 bases: TGCGCCAGCAGTGTCATAGCGGGAGGCTACAATGAGCAGTTCTTC.

The chain links TRBV29-1 to TRBJ1-1; D unresolved. The germline gives CDR1 SQVTM, CDR2 ANQGSEA. V was shortened by 6 bases and J by 4 bases, with 12 bases between the two germline ends. The CDR3 covers 12 residues. Here the CDR3 reads CSVSEGFTEAFF. Here the CDR3 DNA reads TGCAGCGTCTCAGAGGGTTTCACTGAAGCTTTCTTT.

The chain uses TRBV6-5 and TRBJ2-3, with TRBD1 identical over 10 bases. Unmatched junction bases numbered 5, after V lost 0 bases and J lost 5 bases. Per the germline V gene, CDR1 is MNHEY and CDR2 is SVGAGI. The CDR3 is 16 residues long. The CDR3 region is CASSYSPGTGVDTQYF. The CDR3 coding sequence is TGTGCCAGCAGTTACTCACCCGGGACAGGGGTAGATACGCAGTATTTT.

The CDR3 DNA reads as TGTGCCAGCAGTTCCACAGGTTTTCACACCGGGGAGCTGTTTTTT. Translated, it gives CASSSTGFHTGELFF. The gene calls are TRBV6-5 and TRBJ2-2, with D possibly matching TRBD1 (5 bases). Germline V CDR1 and CDR2: MNHEY, SVGAGI. CDR3 length: 15 residues. With 4 bases removed from V and 3 bases from J, the gap between germline ends came to 12 bases.

The chain couples TRBV5-1 to TRBJ2-2; TRBD1 aligns across 8 bases. Trimming cost V 4 bases and J 7 bases; bases outside gene matches: 6. CDR3 size: 14 residues. From germline, CDR1 is SGHRS and CDR2 YFSETQ. CDR3 amino acids: CASSRQGAGGELFF. CDR3 DNA: TGCGCCAGCAGCCGCCAGGGGGCCGGCGGGGAGCTGTTTTTT.

CDR3 protein: CASRRLAQNTGELFF. CDR3 DNA: TGTGCCAGCAGACGACTAGCGCAGAACACCGGGGAGCTGTTTTTT. The chain uses TRBV7-6 and TRBJ2-2, with 8 nucleotides matching TRBD2. CDR1 SGHVS and CDR2 FNYEAQ come from the germline V gene. This CDR3 is built from 15 residues. Trimming cost V 6 bases and J 1 base; bases outside gene matches: 4.

J is TRBJ2-2 and V is TRBV19; 9 positions agree with TRBD2. V gave up 7 bases and J gave up 3 bases; unmatched junction bases: 12. CDR1 is LNHDA and CDR2 is SQIVND in the germline V gene (reference sequence). The CDR3 covers 17 residues. This CDR3 is CASKHSGSGEDTGELFF. The DNA of the CDR3 is TGTGCCAGTAAACATAGCGGGAGCGGAGAGGACACCGGGGAGCTGTTTTTT.

The gene calls are TRBV7-8 and TRBJ2-3; 8 nucleotides line up with TRBD2. The CDR3 is 16 residues long. After removal of 4 bases from V and 6 bases from J, the junction contained 12 bases not matched to a gene. Germline CDR1 is SGHVS and CDR2 is FQNEAQ. CDR3: CASSSPHGGAGDTQYF. The CDR3 DNA reads as TGTGCCAGCAGCTCGCCGCACGGGGGGGCCGGGGATACGCAGTATTTT.

The chain uses TRBV5-4 and TRBJ1-1; D gene unclear. The germline V gene has CDR1 SGHNT and CDR2 YYREEE (reference sequence). This CDR3 contains 16 residues. V gave up 4 bases and J gave up 0 bases, with 16 bases separating them. The CDR3: CASSPRPAGMNTEAFF. DNA of the CDR3: TGTGCCAGCAGCCCTCGCCCCGCGGGAATGAACACTGAAGCTTTCTTT.